The present TCR beta chain was sequenced within a study of radiotherapy plus CTLA-4 blockade in lung cancer. The CDR3 runs 14 residues. CDR1 MDHEN and CDR2 SYDVKM come from the germline V gene. V lost 3 bases to trimming and J lost 3 bases, with 9 bases between them. General observations from the study: In blood, tumor-derived TCR clones expanded after radiotherapy plus ipilimumab.

The data were produced by immunoSEQ multiplex PCR, yet TCRdb's version contains in-frame clones alone and is incomplete. The table shows fewer than 100,000 clones, with about 84% occurring only once. This clone appeared once. Its target is unknown. This chain uses TRBV28 with TRBJ1-3, with D unclear. This specimen was peripheral blood, taken from a patient treated with radiotherapy plus ipilimumab. The sequence came from a human donor with non-small cell lung cancer who had stable disease on radiotherapy plus ipilimumab. The CDR3 nucleotides are TGTGCCAGCAGTTTCGACGTGGGTGGAAACACCATATATTTT. Its protein product is CASSFDVGGNTIYF.